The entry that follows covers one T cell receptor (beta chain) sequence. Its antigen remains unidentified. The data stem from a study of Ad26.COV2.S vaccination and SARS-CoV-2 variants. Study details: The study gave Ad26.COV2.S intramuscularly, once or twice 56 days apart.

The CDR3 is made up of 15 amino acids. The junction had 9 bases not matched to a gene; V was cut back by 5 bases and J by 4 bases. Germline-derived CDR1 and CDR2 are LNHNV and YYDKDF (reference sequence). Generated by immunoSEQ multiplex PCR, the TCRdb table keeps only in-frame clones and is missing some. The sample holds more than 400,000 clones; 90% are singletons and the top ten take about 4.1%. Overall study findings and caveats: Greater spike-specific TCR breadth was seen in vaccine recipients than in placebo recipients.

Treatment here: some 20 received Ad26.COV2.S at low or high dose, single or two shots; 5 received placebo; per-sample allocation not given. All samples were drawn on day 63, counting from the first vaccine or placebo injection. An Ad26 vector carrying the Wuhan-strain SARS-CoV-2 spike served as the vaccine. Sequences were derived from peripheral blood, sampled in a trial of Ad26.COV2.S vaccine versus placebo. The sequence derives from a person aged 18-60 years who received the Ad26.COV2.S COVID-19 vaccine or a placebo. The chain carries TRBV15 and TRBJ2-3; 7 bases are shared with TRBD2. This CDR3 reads CATSFRSSGSDTQYF. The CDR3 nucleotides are TGTGCCACCAGCTTCAGGTCTAGCGGTTCAGATACGCAGTATTTT.